The 29 T cell receptor beta chains presented below share a single source sample, sequenced in a study of shared clonotypes between healthy human individuals. The assay was immunoSEQ multiplex PCR, and TCRdb's table has in-frame clones only and misses some. The sample lists some 350,000 clones, around two thirds occurring once. The sequencing input was memory CD4+ T cells sorted from blood. Indicated subset: CD45RA-negative fraction. The receptors come from a man aged 25 to 40 in good health.

The chain combines TRBV6-1 with TRBJ2-3; weak D call: TRBD1 (6 bases). This CDR3 is 13 amino acids long. CDR1 is MNHNS and CDR2 is SASEGT in the germline V gene. Trimming cost V 9 bases and J 2 bases, with 12 bases left between them. The CDR3 nucleotides read TGTGCCAGGTCGGACAGCCTCACAGATACGCAGTATTTT. Its protein product is CARSDSLTDTQYF.

About this clone: A much larger clone differs by one base, so this may be a read error. The chain links TRBV11-2 to TRBJ2-1; D unresolved. Between the trimmed V and J ends, which lost 1 base and 9 bases, there was a span of 4 bases. Germline V gene sequence: CDR1 SGHAT, CDR2 FQNNGV. The CDR3 is 11 amino acids. CDR3 sequence reads: CASSLAGEQFF. The CDR3 nucleotides read TGTGCCAGCAGCTTAGCCGGTGAGCAGTTCTTC.

V usage is TRBV18 and J usage is TRBJ2-5, with 8 bases matching TRBD1. V shed 4 bases, J shed 4 bases, and the junction held 5 bases outside the gene matches. This CDR3 region has 14 residues. CDR1 and CDR2 (germline): KGHSH, LQKENI. This CDR3 reads CASSLSGGAETQYF. Written as DNA, the CDR3 is TGTGCCAGCTCACTCTCAGGGGGCGCAGAGACCCAGTACTTC.

This clone was counted a few times. The chain has TRBV9 and TRBJ2-3; D not resolved. The CDR3 has 14 amino acids. From germline, CDR1 is SGDLS and CDR2 YYNGEE. Trimming shortened V by 0 bases and J by 3 bases, and 8 bases separated the two germline ends. In DNA, the CDR3 is TGTGCCAGCAGCGTAGGGGCTACAACAGATACGCAGTATTTT. It specifies CASSVGATTDTQYF.

The chain joins TRBV18 to TRBJ2-3, with 7 bases identical to TRBD2. Germline trimming cut 6 bases from V and 11 bases from J; bases unmatched to any gene: 11. Germline V CDR1 and CDR2: KGHSH, LQKENI. The CDR3 runs to 13 residues. In nucleotides, the CDR3 is TGTGCCAGCTCCCGCGGGAGTGACGGGGTGCAGTATTTT. It is translated as CASSRGSDGVQYF.

The rearrangement uses TRBV6-6 and TRBJ2-5; a weak D match, TRBD1 (6 bases). Germline assignment: CDR1 MNHNY and CDR2 SVGAGI (reference sequence). The CDR3 length is 15 residues. The V and J ends lost 2 bases and 1 base respectively, with 11 bases between them. The CDR3 DNA sequence: TGTGCCAGCAGTTACCGAACAGGGTTCCAAGAGACCCAGTACTTC. Protein: CASSYRTGFQETQYF.

This clone was detected only once. CDR3 bases: TGTGCCAGCAGGGACAACACAGATACGCAGTATTTT. It translates to CASRDNTDTQYF. The rearrangement links TRBV2 to TRBJ2-3; D possibly corresponds to TRBD1 (5 bases). Trimming left V 6 bases short and J 2 bases short, with 6 bases between. Looked up from germline, CDR1 is SNHLY and CDR2 is FYNNEI. The CDR3 contains 12 residues. Based on the CDR3 plus reference TRBV2 and TRBJ2-3, the full variable domain is EPEVTQTPSHQVTQMGQEVILRCVPISNHLYFYWYRQILGQKVEFLVSFYNNEISEKSEIFDDQFSVERPDGSNFTLKIRSTKLEDSAMYFCASRDNTDTQYFGPGTRLTVL.

This clone has only a few counts. The CDR3 DNA sequence: TGTGCCACCCAACAGGGGCGCAACAATGAGCAGTTCTTC. It specifies CATQQGRNNEQFF. The chain is built from TRBV19 and TRBJ2-1, with TRBD1 identical over 7 bases. Per the germline V gene, CDR1 is LNHDA and CDR2 is SQIVND (reference sequence). This CDR3 is built from 13 residues. V dropped 10 bases and J dropped 5; count of bases not matched to a gene: 8.

The rearrangement links TRBV9 to TRBJ2-7; no definite D call. The CDR3 totals 13 residues. Germline CDR1 is SGDLS and CDR2 is YYNGEE. V gave up 4 bases and J gave up 6 bases, with 14 bases separating them. CDR3 sequence reads: CASSPNLIGEQYF. The CDR3 nucleotides are TGTGCCAGCAGCCCCAACCTTATCGGCGAGCAGTACTTC. Drawing the rest from reference TRBV9 and TRBJ2-7, the complete variable domain is DSGVTQTPKHLITATGQRVTLRCSPRSGDLSVYWYQQSLDQGLQFLIQYYNGEERAKGNILERFSAQQFPDLHSELNLSSLELGDSALYFCASSPNLIGEQYFGPGTRLTVT.

The chain has TRBV7-6 and TRBJ2-7; a possible D gene is TRBD2 (5 bases). The CDR3 loop spans 12 amino acids. V was pared by 5 bases and J by 5 bases, with 10 bases between. Per germline, CDR1 SGHVS and CDR2 FNYEAQ. This CDR3 reads CASSPTGNEQYF. CDR3 in DNA: TGTGCCAGCAGCCCTACGGGAAACGAGCAGTACTTC.

This chain uses TRBV4-1 with TRBJ2-1; 8 bases line up with TRBD2. Germline CDR1 reads MGHRA; CDR2 reads YSYEKL. The CDR3 spans 16 residues. The V gene end was trimmed by 1 base and the J gene end by 10 bases; junction bases not matched to a gene: 12. In nucleotides, the CDR3 is TGCGCCAGCAGCCAAGGCGGGGGGCTTGGGGTCGGGGAGCAGTTCTTC. This translates into CASSQGGGLGVGEQFF.

Worth noting for this clone: A read error may be the cause here, since a much bigger clone is one base away. The rearrangement uses TRBV5-5 and TRBJ1-5; TRBD1 might be the D (6 bases). The V and J ends lost 3 bases and 3 bases respectively, with 22 bases between them. Germline V gene lookup returns CDR1 SGHKS and CDR2 YYEKEE (reference sequence). The CDR3 spans 18 residues. Here the CDR3 DNA reads TGTGCCAGCAGCTCAAGGGGGGGACATGACTATGACAATCAGCCCCAGCATTTT. Translating gives CASSSRGGHDYDNQPQHF. The complete variable domain, with remaining parts taken from reference TRBV5-5 and TRBJ1-5, reads DAGVTQSPTHLIKTRGQQVTLRCSPISGHKSVSWYQQVLGQGPQFIFQYYEKEERGRGNFPDRFSARQFPNYSSELNVNALLLGDSALYLCASSSRGGHDYDNQPQHFGDGTRLSIL.

The CDR3 here is CASTLSSGTSYEQYF. The CDR3 bases are TGTGCCAGCACGCTGAGTAGCGGGACCTCCTACGAGCAGTACTTC. This chain links TRBV2 with TRBJ2-7; 8 bases match TRBD2. The ends lost 7 bases at V and 0 bases at J; junction bases unmatched: 8. Germline V gene sequence: CDR1 SNHLY, CDR2 FYNNEI. The CDR3 extends over 15 amino acids.

This clone was picked up one time. Relative to the germline gene, one junction end is altered; a read error may explain this. The chain couples TRBV7-7 to TRBJ2-2; unclear D gene. CDR1 is SSHAT and CDR2 is FNYEAQ in the germline V gene (reference sequence). The length of the CDR3 is 14 residues. The CDR3 is CASSSNTGTGELFF. As DNA, the CDR3 is TGTGCTAGCAGCTCAAATACCGGCACCGGGGAGCTGTTTTTT.

This chain uses TRBV7-6 with TRBJ2-3; TRBD2 agrees at 9 bases. J lost 6 bases, V lost 2 bases, and 6 bases had no gene match. Germline V gene data show CDR1 as SGHVS and CDR2 as FNYEAQ. This CDR3 region has 15 residues. The CDR3: CASSLIAGDGDTQYF. CDR3 nucleotide sequence: TGTGCCAGCAGCTTAATAGCGGGAGATGGTGATACGCAGTATTTT. The full variable domain, in which reference TRBV7-6 and TRBJ2-3 provide the parts outside the CDR3, is GAGVSQSPRYKVTKRGQDVALRCDPISGHVSLYWYRQALGQGPEFLTYFNYEAQQDKSGLPNDRFSAERPEGSISTLTIQRTEQRDSAMYRCASSLIAGDGDTQYFGPGTRLTVL.

The rearrangement uses TRBV5-1 and TRBJ2-7, with 11 bases aligning to TRBD1. There are 16 residues in the CDR3. In germline, CDR1 is SGHRS, CDR2 YFSETQ. The J segment lost 7 bases and the V segment lost 3 bases, leaving 12 bases of the junction unmatched. The CDR3: CASSWKSGQGAGEQYF. CDR3 in DNA: TGCGCCAGCAGCTGGAAGTCAGGACAGGGGGCTGGGGAGCAGTACTTC.

V gene TRBV4-1 combines with J gene TRBJ2-3; 10 bases are shared with TRBD2. The CDR3 spans 17 residues. The germline V gene has CDR1 MGHRA and CDR2 YSYEKL. The junction had 5 bases not matched to a gene; V was cut back by 0 bases and J by 2 bases. The chain's CDR3 is CASSQEPSGGDTDTQYF. The DNA of the CDR3 is TGCGCCAGCAGCCAAGAACCCAGCGGGGGGGACACAGATACGCAGTATTTT.

This rearrangement joins TRBV15 to TRBJ1-5; tentative D call: TRBD1 (5 bases). The CDR3 length is 16 residues. CDR1 and CDR2 from the germline V gene are LNHNV and YYDKDF (reference sequence). V was shortened by 0 bases and J by 2 bases, with 11 bases between the two germline ends. CDR3 in DNA: TGTGCCACCAGCAGAGATCCAGGGTGGGGCAATCAGCCCCAGCATTTT. Amino acids: CATSRDPGWGNQPQHF.

The chain links TRBV28 to TRBJ2-7; D is uncertain. The CDR3 consists of 16 residues. The germline V gene has CDR1 MDHEN and CDR2 SYDVKM. Trimming shortened V by 1 base and J by 0 bases, and 13 bases separated the two germline ends. The CDR3 loop reads CASSLSRSQSSYEQYF. The CDR3 DNA follows: TGTGCCAGCAGTTTATCCCGGAGCCAGAGCTCCTACGAGCAGTACTTC.

The chain couples TRBV29-1 to TRBJ2-7, with D possibly being TRBD1 (7 bases). CDR3 length: 13 residues. Trimming pared 5 bases from V and 2 bases from J, leaving 13 bases between. Germline values: CDR1 SQVTM, CDR2 ANQGSEA. CDR3 region: CSVRGRGTYEQYF. CDR3 coding DNA: TGCAGCGTTAGGGGGCGGGGCACCTACGAGCAGTACTTC.

The J gene is TRBJ1-1, the V gene TRBV29-1, with a tentative D call TRBD1 (6 bases). The CDR3 extends over 15 amino acids. V was shortened by 8 bases and J by 5 bases, with 24 bases between the two germline ends. Germline V gene lookup returns CDR1 SQVTM and CDR2 ANQGSEA. CDR3: CSSWRGAGAGTEAFF. The CDR3 DNA is TGCAGCTCTTGGAGGGGAGCGGGGGCTGGTACTGAAGCTTTCTTT.

The gene calls are TRBV5-5 and TRBJ2-7; 13 bases match TRBD2. This CDR3 is built from 20 residues. From germline, CDR1 is SGHKS and CDR2 YYEKEE (reference sequence). V shed 0 bases and J 3 bases; nucleotides not matched to a gene: 15. CDR3 amino acids: CASSLAATSGRALKIYEQYF. The CDR3 nucleotides read TGTGCCAGCAGCTTGGCTGCTACTAGCGGGAGGGCCCTAAAGATCTACGAGCAGTACTTC.

V is TRBV15 and J is TRBJ1-5; D gene ambiguous. The ends were cut back, 2 bases at V and 5 bases at J, with 4 bases in the middle. The length of the CDR3 is 12 residues. Looked up from germline, CDR1 is LNHNV and CDR2 is YYDKDF (reference sequence). For the CDR3, the DNA is TGTGCCACCAGCAGACCGTATCAGCCCCAGCATTTT. This encodes CATSRPYQPQHF.

Details on this clone: Within the sample, other DNA sequences also encode this same CDR3. The CDR3 nucleotides are TGTGCCAGCAGCCCCACGGGGCTCCAAGAGACCCAGTACTTC. Translated: CASSPTGLQETQYF. The chain is built from TRBV7-3 and TRBJ2-5; D tentatively fits TRBD1 or TRBD2 (5 bases each). V gave up 5 bases and J gave up 1 base, with 11 bases separating them. The germline V gene has CDR1 SGHTA and CDR2 FQGTGA. This CDR3 is 14 amino acids long.

This chain links TRBV27 with TRBJ2-7; 11 nucleotides agree with TRBD2. The J segment lost 3 bases and the V segment lost 8 bases, leaving 6 bases of the junction unmatched. Germline CDR1 reads MNHEY; CDR2 reads SMNVEV (reference sequence). CDR3 length: 14 amino acids. CDR3 sequence reads: CASSLAGGYYEQYF. The DNA for the CDR3 is TGTGCCAGCTCCCTAGCGGGAGGTTACTACGAGCAGTACTTC.

The chain couples TRBV14 to TRBJ1-2; D gene uncertain. Per germline, CDR1 SGHDN and CDR2 FVKESK. V dropped 0 bases and J dropped 7 bases, with 21 bases sitting between them. The CDR3 has 17 amino acids. CDR3: CASSQDGLVEGLVGYTF. The DNA of the CDR3 is TGTGCCAGCAGCCAAGATGGTTTGGTAGAGGGTCTGGTTGGCTACACCTTC.

The CDR3 region has the DNA TGCAGCGTTGAAAGTCAGGGGGCAGGTGGCTACACCTTC. The encoded protein is CSVESQGAGGYTF. The chain uses TRBV29-1 and TRBJ1-2, with 8 positions matching TRBD1. With 2 bases clipped from V and 7 bases from J, the junction kept 6 bases outside the gene matches. The germline CDR1 and CDR2 sequences are SQVTM and ANQGSEA. The CDR3 has 13 residues.

The CDR3 DNA is TGTGCCAGCAGCTTAGGAGGTCTGTGGACATCGTCTCAAGAGACCCAGTACTTC. Translation: CASSLGGLWTSSQETQYF. The chain carries TRBV7-9 and TRBJ2-5, with D possibly matching TRBD1 (5 bases). The V end lost 1 base, the J end lost 2 bases, and 20 bases lay between the germline ends. Germline V gene data show CDR1 as SEHNR and CDR2 as FQNEAQ (reference sequence). The CDR3 is made up of 18 amino acids.

The V call is TRBV5-4, the J call TRBJ2-7; TRBD2 matches 14 bases. In germline, CDR1 is SGHNT, CDR2 YYREEE (reference sequence). V was pared by 4 bases and J by 5 bases, with 5 bases of the junction left unmatched. The CDR3 length is 15 residues. CDR3 nucleotides: TGTGCCAGCAGCAAGGGACTAGCGGGAGTCGACGAGCAGTACTTC. Its protein is CASSKGLAGVDEQYF.